The clone carrying this T cell receptor (beta chain) appeared a few times. The data originate from a study of T cells after yellow fever vaccination. Study-wide context: Fractions of limited cellularity were prepared by means of SMART-Seq v4 Ultra Low Input.

The germline CDR1 and CDR2 sequences are SEHNR and FQNEAQ (reference sequence). Trimming took off 1 base at V and 8 bases at J, with 9 bases between the two ends. The length of the CDR3 is 13 residues. TCRdb re-derived calls from the 5' RACE reads in MiXCR, one entry per CDR3 protein. The sample contains fewer than 100,000 distinct CDR3 sequences, roughly 8.2% of which appear only once. Sample: CD8+ T cells not binding an NS4B(214-222) dextramer, sorted from PBMCs, taken more than 14 days after the first yellow fever vaccination. The clonotype was recovered from a man between 18 and 29 years old who received the YFV17D yellow fever vaccine. The chain employs TRBV7-9 and TRBJ2-1, with a tentative D call TRBD1 (5 bases). CDR3 residues: CASSLEGVHEQFF. In nucleotides, the CDR3 is TGTGCCAGCAGCTTAGAAGGGGTCCATGAGCAGTTCTTC. The full variable domain, completed using reference TRBV7-9 and TRBJ2-1, is DTGVSQNPRHKITKRGQNVTFRCDPISEHNRLYWYRQTLGQGPEFLTYFQNEAQLEKSRLLSDRFSAERPKGSFSTLEIQRTEQGDSAMYLCASSLEGVHEQFFGPGTRLTVL.